This entry lists 17 T cell receptor beta chains sequenced from one sample in a study of blood T cell repertoires in COVID-19. Some clones are missing from TCRdb's copy, which holds only in-frame ones; the method was immunoSEQ multiplex PCR. The sample lists around 200,000 clones; more than 60% were seen once. The specimen was peripheral blood. Receptors originate from a man aged 45-65 years who had recovered from COVID-19.

The rearrangement joins TRBV19 to TRBJ2-7; the D gene is possibly TRBD2 (6 bases). Trimming removed 3 bases from V and 11 bases from J, with 17 bases in between. CDR3 size: 13 residues. CDR1 LNHDA and CDR2 SQIVND come from the germline V gene (reference sequence). The CDR3 here is CASSMDGGGGEYF. In DNA form, the CDR3 reads TGTGCCAGTAGTATGGACGGAGGCGGAGGGGAGTACTTC.

The rearrangement links TRBV5-1 to TRBJ2-1; 9 bases are shared with TRBD2. The CDR3 is made up of 16 amino acids. The trim removed 4 bases at V and 6 bases at J, leaving 11 bases unmatched. Germline V CDR1 and CDR2: SGHRS, YFSETQ. DNA of the CDR3: TGCGCCAGCAGCCGCGGGGCGGGGGGGAGTGGCAATGAGCAGTTCTTC. It is translated as CASSRGAGGSGNEQFF.

This chain joins TRBV18 and TRBJ2-5; TRBD1 aligns across 7 bases. The CDR3 runs 16 residues. Germline assignment: CDR1 KGHSH and CDR2 LQKENI. V gave up 5 bases and J gave up 5 bases; unmatched junction bases: 14. CDR3 sequence (DNA): TGTGCCAGCTCAACCCAGACAGGGCGGCAGGTGGAGACCCAGTACTTC. Residues: CASSTQTGRQVETQYF. The whole variable domain, remainder taken from reference TRBV18 and TRBJ2-5, is NAGVMQNPRHLVRRRGQEARLRCSPMKGHSHVYWYRQLPEEGLKFMVYLQKENIIDESGMPKERFSAEFPKEGPSILRIQQVVRGDSAAYFCASSTQTGRQVETQYFGPGTRLLVL.

This chain joins TRBV10-3 and TRBJ1-1; TRBD1 matches 9 bases. The V gene end was trimmed by 6 bases and the J gene end by 3 bases; junction bases not matched to a gene: 8. CDR1 ENHRY and CDR2 SYGVKD come from the germline V gene. The CDR3 is made up of 15 amino acids. CDR3 protein: CAISEGQGTYTEAFF. In DNA, the CDR3 is TGTGCCATCAGCGAAGGACAGGGGACATACACTGAAGCTTTCTTT.

The CDR3 reads CASSLFGGQGTAQPQHF. The CDR3 region has the DNA TGTGCCAGCAGTTTATTTGGGGGACAGGGGACTGCTCAGCCCCAGCATTTT. The chain employs TRBV28 and TRBJ1-5; 10 bases map to TRBD1. This CDR3 has 17 amino acids. With V trimmed by 1 base and J by 6 bases, 9 bases remained unmatched. Per germline, CDR1 MDHEN and CDR2 SYDVKM.

This clone appeared a single time. The V call is TRBV24-1, the J call TRBJ2-1, with 9 nucleotides matching TRBD1. Trimming removed 4 bases from V and 7 bases from J; junction bases left unmatched: 4. The germline V gene has CDR1 KGHDR and CDR2 SFDVKD. The CDR3 is 14 residues long. CDR3 amino acids: CATSDGTGRNEQFF. CDR3 DNA sequence: TGTGCCACCAGTGACGGGACAGGGAGAAATGAGCAGTTCTTC.

This chain links TRBV28 with TRBJ1-1, with a weak D call TRBD1 (6 bases). CDR3 length: 12 amino acids. Trimming cost V 0 bases and J 8 bases, with 7 bases left between them. Germline CDR1 is MDHEN and CDR2 is SYDVKM. CDR3 residues: CASSLWTGEAFF. DNA for the CDR3: TGTGCCAGCAGTTTATGGACAGGAGAAGCTTTCTTT.

CDR3 coding DNA: TGTGCCAGCAGCAGGGACTATAGCGGGGGGGAAGAGACCCAGTACTTC. Protein sequence: CASSRDYSGGEETQYF. The chain links TRBV3-1 (or the pseudogene TRBV3-2) to TRBJ2-5; TRBD2 aligns across 11 bases. Germline CDR1 reads LGHDT; CDR2 reads YNNKEL (reference sequence). The trim removed 5 bases at V and 3 bases at J, leaving 8 bases unmatched. This CDR3 has 16 residues.

J is TRBJ1-5 and V is TRBV2, with D maybe TRBD1 (5 bases). The CDR3 extends over 13 amino acids. CDR1 and CDR2 (germline): SNHLY, FYNNEI. Trimming cost V 6 bases and J 5 bases, with 11 bases left between them. CDR3 in amino acids: CASRGREDQPQHF. The CDR3 DNA reads as TGTGCCAGCAGGGGCAGGGAGGATCAGCCCCAGCATTTT.

The gene calls are TRBV3-1 (or the pseudogene TRBV3-2) and TRBJ2-3, with 14 bases aligning to TRBD2. The CDR3 covers 15 residues. In germline, CDR1 is LGHDT, CDR2 YNNKEL (reference sequence). The junction had 3 bases not matched to a gene; V was cut back by 4 bases and J by 6 bases. The CDR3 DNA sequence: TGTGCCAGCAGCCTGACTAGCGGGAGGGCGGATACGCAGTATTTT. Its protein is CASSLTSGRADTQYF.

This clone was counted only a few times. The chain links TRBV14 to TRBJ1-4; D unresolved. Looked up from germline, CDR1 is SGHDN and CDR2 is FVKESK. The CDR3 spans 13 residues. The V and J ends lost 4 bases and 5 bases respectively, with 8 bases between them. CDR3 bases: TGTGCCAGCAGCCGAGGGCTAAATGAAAAACTGTTTTTT. Its protein is CASSRGLNEKLFF.

The rearrangement links TRBV7-2 to TRBJ2-2; D is possibly TRBD1 (5 bases). Germline loops: CDR1 SGHTA, CDR2 FQGNSA. V was cut by 5 bases and J by 6 bases, with 16 bases left in between. This CDR3 region has 15 residues. CDR3 bases: TGTGCCAGCAGCCCCGCCGTTTCCAGGGCCGGGGAGCTGTTTTTT. Amino acid sequence: CASSPAVSRAGELFF.

This chain connects TRBV7-3 to TRBJ2-1; unclear D gene. CDR1 SGHTA and CDR2 FQGTGA come from the germline V gene. This CDR3 contains 13 residues. Trimming took 0 bases from V and 8 from J, leaving 8 bases between them. CDR3: CASSLTYRDEQFF. The CDR3, as DNA: TGTGCCAGCAGCTTAACGTATCGGGATGAGCAGTTCTTC.

The gene calls are TRBV19 and TRBJ2-6; D remains unclear. The CDR3 extends over 16 amino acids. Germline V CDR1 and CDR2: LNHDA, SQIVND (reference sequence). The V gene lost 4 bases and the J gene lost 0 bases, with 10 bases spanning the gap. CDR3 sequence (DNA): TGTGCCAGTAGTAGCCACGGAGACTCTGGGGCCAACGTCCTGACTTTC. This gives the protein CASSSHGDSGANVLTF.

The rearrangement joins TRBV4-2 to TRBJ2-1; TRBD2 matches 9 bases. Germline assignment: CDR1 LGHNA and CDR2 YNFKEQ. Losses at the gene ends were 2 bases for V and 4 bases for J; bases not matched to a gene: 6. This CDR3 spans 16 amino acids. Here the CDR3 reads CASSQSSGTRYNEQFF. The CDR3 bases are TGTGCCAGCAGCCAATCTAGCGGGACTAGGTACAATGAGCAGTTCTTC.

The genes are TRBV7-8 and TRBJ1-1; 10 bases align to TRBD1. The CDR3 length is 14 residues. Trimming took 5 bases from V and 4 from J; bases not matched to a gene: 4. CDR1 is SGHVS and CDR2 is FQNEAQ in the germline V gene. CDR3 nucleotide sequence: TGTGCCAGCAGCATCAGGACAGGGGGCACTGAAGCTTTCTTT. Amino acids: CASSIRTGGTEAFF.

The rearrangement joins TRBV15 to TRBJ2-1, with 7 bases lining up with TRBD1. Germline trimming cut 5 bases from V and 6 bases from J; bases unmatched to any gene: 4. This CDR3 has 13 residues. Germline lookup yields CDR1 LNHNV and CDR2 YYDKDF (reference sequence). CDR3 protein: CATSSYRGNEQFF. The CDR3 DNA reads TGTGCCACCAGCTCCTACAGGGGCAATGAGCAGTTCTTC.